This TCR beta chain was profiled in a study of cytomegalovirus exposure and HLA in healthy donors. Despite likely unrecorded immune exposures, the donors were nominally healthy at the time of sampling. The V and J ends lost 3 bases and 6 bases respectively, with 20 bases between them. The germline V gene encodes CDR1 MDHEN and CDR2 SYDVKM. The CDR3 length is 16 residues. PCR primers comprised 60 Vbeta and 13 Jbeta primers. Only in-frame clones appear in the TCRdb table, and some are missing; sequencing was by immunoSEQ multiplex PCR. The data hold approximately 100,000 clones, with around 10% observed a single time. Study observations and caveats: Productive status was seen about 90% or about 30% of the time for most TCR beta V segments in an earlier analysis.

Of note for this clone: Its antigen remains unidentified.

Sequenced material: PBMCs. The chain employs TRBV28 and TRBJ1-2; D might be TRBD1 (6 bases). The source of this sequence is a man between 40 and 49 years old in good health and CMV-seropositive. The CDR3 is CASSFPRGQTFDGYTF. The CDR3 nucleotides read TGTGCCAGCAGTTTCCCCAGGGGCCAGACCTTCGATGGCTACACCTTC.